The 21 T cell receptor beta chains in this list originate from one sample, sequenced in a study of neurological immune-mediated disorders. A single record per CDR3 protein comes from TCRdb applying MiXCR to the 5' RACE reads. Of about 66,000 distinct CDR3 sequences in the sample, approximately 4.1% were seen once. The sample was PBMCs. Receptor source: a man aged 25 to 45 with multiple sclerosis.

J is TRBJ2-3 and V is TRBV20-1; 7 bases match TRBD2. The CDR3 totals 16 residues. Per the germline V gene, CDR1 is DFQATT and CDR2 is SNEGSKA (reference sequence). V was pared by 3 bases and J by 3 bases, with 12 bases of the junction left unmatched. The CDR3 nucleotides are TGCAGTGCTAGTGGAAACCTAGCGGATGTTACAGATACGCAGTATTTT. Translated, it gives CSASGNLADVTDTQYF.

The sample holds many counts of this clonotype. The chain has TRBV29-1 and TRBJ1-6; D perhaps matches TRBD1 (5 bases). CDR3 length equals 18 residues. V dropped 4 bases and J dropped 2 bases, with 21 bases sitting between them. Germline V CDR1 and CDR2: SQVTM, ANQGSEA. DNA of the CDR3: TGCAGCGTTGTATCCAGGAGCAGGGCCGCTACCTATAATTCACCCCTCCACTTT. Its translation: CSVVSRSRAATYNSPLHF.

Ten or more counts support this clonotype. The gene calls are TRBV5-6 and TRBJ2-5, with 7 bases identical to TRBD1. The ends lost 2 bases at V and 3 bases at J; junction bases unmatched: 1. This CDR3 comprises 13 residues. Germline V gives CDR1 SGHDT, CDR2 YYEEEE. The CDR3 is CASSLGTEETQYF. The CDR3 DNA reads TGTGCCAGCAGCTTAGGGACAGAAGAGACCCAGTACTTC. Using reference TRBV5-6 and TRBJ2-5 for the parts outside the CDR3, the full variable domain is DAGVTQSPTHLIKTRGQQVTLRCSPKSGHDTVSWYQQALGQGPQFIFQYYEEEERQRGNFPDRFSGHQFPNYSSELNVNALLLGDSALYLCASSLGTEETQYFGPGTRLLVL.

This clonotype has ten or more counts. The chain carries TRBV20-1 and TRBJ2-1; TRBD1 or TRBD2 may be the D gene (5 bases each). Trimming cost V 6 bases and J 2 bases, with 20 bases left between them. The germline CDR1 and CDR2 sequences are DFQATT and SNEGSKA (reference sequence). The CDR3 length is 16 residues. The CDR3 protein is CSAPTRDALAYNEQFF. In DNA form, the CDR3 reads TGCAGTGCACCGACCCGGGACGCCCTAGCCTACAATGAGCAGTTCTTC.

The genes are TRBV20-1 and TRBJ2-7; TRBD1 matches at 11 bases. The trim removed 3 bases at V and 6 bases at J, leaving 10 bases unmatched. The germline CDR1 and CDR2 sequences are DFQATT and SNEGSKA (reference sequence). The CDR3 is 15 amino acids. The CDR3 protein is CSARPSTGTGGEQYF. CDR3 DNA sequence: TGCAGTGCTAGGCCGTCGACCGGGACAGGGGGCGAGCAGTACTTC.

This clonotype was observed at least ten times. The rearrangement links TRBV10-3 to TRBJ2-7; 9 bases fit TRBD2. The CDR3 loop spans 14 amino acids. The ends lost 6 bases at V and 2 bases at J; junction bases unmatched: 5. Germline V gene data show CDR1 as ENHRY and CDR2 as SYGVKD. The CDR3 coding sequence is TGTGCCATCAGGGGATTAGCGGGGGCCTACGAGCAGTACTTC. Translated: CAIRGLAGAYEQYF.

V and J are TRBV18 and TRBJ2-1; D might be TRBD2 (6 bases). The CDR3 is 14 amino acids. In germline, CDR1 is KGHSH, CDR2 LQKENI. The germline V and J ends were trimmed by 3 bases and 1 base, with 7 bases remaining between them. CDR3 in amino acids: CASSPGRSYNEQFF. The CDR3 bases are TGTGCCAGCTCACCCGGGAGATCCTACAATGAGCAGTTCTTC. Full variable domain (remainder filled in from reference TRBV18 and TRBJ2-1): NAGVMQNPRHLVRRRGQEARLRCSPMKGHSHVYWYRQLPEEGLKFMVYLQKENIIDESGMPKERFSAEFPKEGPSILRIQQVVRGDSAAYFCASSPGRSYNEQFFGPGTRLTVL.

Many counts were recorded for this clonotype. The rearrangement links TRBV12-3 or TRBV12-4 to TRBJ2-5, with TRBD2 as a possible D gene (6 bases). Trimming left V 1 base short and J 5 bases short, with 14 bases between. CDR3 length: 15 amino acids. CDR3 sequence (DNA): TGTGCCAGCAGTTTAGGTCTGGGGAGGTCGGAGACCCAGTACTTC. Amino acid sequence: CASSLGLGRSETQYF.

This clonotype was recorded many times. This chain links TRBV3-1 with TRBJ1-4; D not resolved. The CDR3 runs 19 residues. CDR1 and CDR2 from the germline V gene are LGHDT and YNNKEL (reference sequence). The ends were cut back, 1 base at V and 7 bases at J, with 25 bases in the middle. CDR3 protein: CASSQGRIAGDPSGEKLFF. In DNA, the CDR3 is TGTGCCAGCAGCCAAGGACGAATCGCAGGAGACCCTTCGGGTGAAAAACTGTTTTTT.

Ten or more counts support this clonotype. This chain uses TRBV18 with TRBJ1-2; D is uncertain. This CDR3 region has 12 residues. V lost 2 bases, J lost 6 bases, and 7 bases lay in between. Germline CDR1 is KGHSH and CDR2 is LQKENI. In nucleotides, the CDR3 is TGTGCCAGCTCACCAAGGGCGGATGGCTACACCTTC. This encodes CASSPRADGYTF.

The rearrangement links TRBV18 to TRBJ1-5; D gene ambiguous. The V end lost 3 bases, the J end lost 1 base, and 19 bases lay between the germline ends. This CDR3 has 18 amino acids. Germline V gives CDR1 KGHSH, CDR2 LQKENI. The CDR3 region has the DNA TGTGCCAGCTCACCGGCAGCACTTTCTACGGGGAGCAATCAGCCCCAGCATTTT. It is translated as CASSPAALSTGSNQPQHF.

This clonotype was seen ten or more times. The chain uses TRBV7-2 and TRBJ1-2; D is undetermined. The V and J ends lost 4 bases and 4 bases respectively, with 4 bases between them. Germline V gene lookup returns CDR1 SGHTA and CDR2 FQGNSA. The CDR3 extends over 11 amino acids. CDR3 region: CASSSGYGYTF. CDR3 DNA sequence: TGTGCCAGCAGCTCCGGCTATGGCTACACCTTC.

This clonotype was detected ten times or more. The chain uses TRBV7-2 and TRBJ2-7; 7 bases are a match to TRBD1. This CDR3 region has 16 residues. Trimming at V came to 1 base and at J to 0 bases, leaving 6 bases not matched to a gene. Germline V gives CDR1 SGHTA, CDR2 FQGNSA. CDR3 nucleotides: TGTGCCAGCAGCTTAGTAGGGACAGATAACTCCTACGAGCAGTACTTC. It codes for CASSLVGTDNSYEQYF.

This clonotype was detected ten times or more. The rearrangement joins TRBV3-1 to TRBJ1-1; the match to TRBD1 covers 9 bases. Trimming took 4 bases from V and 11 from J; bases not matched to a gene: 8. The CDR3 totals 13 residues. From germline, CDR1 is LGHDT and CDR2 YNNKEL (reference sequence). CDR3 sequence reads: CASSLTQGAPAFF. DNA of the CDR3: TGTGCCAGCAGCCTAACACAGGGGGCGCCGGCTTTCTTT.

At least ten counts were recorded for this clonotype. The CDR3 spells CSARDRVGQGGTDTQYF. As DNA, the CDR3 is TGCAGTGCTAGAGATCGAGTAGGGCAGGGAGGCACAGATACGCAGTATTTT. The genes are TRBV20-1 and TRBJ2-3; either TRBD1 or TRBD2 may fit D (5 bases each). V was cut by 0 bases and J by 1 base, with 17 bases left in between. CDR1 and CDR2 from the germline V gene are DFQATT and SNEGSKA (reference sequence). CDR3 length equals 17 residues.

Ten or more counts support this clonotype. V and J are TRBV29-1 and TRBJ2-7; 7 bases agree with TRBD1. The CDR3 loop spans 11 amino acids. V trimming: 6 bases; J trimming: 7 bases; junction bases outside the gene matches: 6. Germline V gene lookup returns CDR1 SQVTM and CDR2 ANQGSEA. The CDR3 loop is CSVGATGEQYF. The CDR3 region has the DNA TGCAGCGTGGGCGCGACAGGGGAGCAGTACTTC.

This clonotype was counted many times. The chain joins TRBV6-5 to TRBJ2-1; 11 nucleotides agree with TRBD2. The CDR3 is 18 residues long. V shed 2 bases and J 3 bases; nucleotides not matched to a gene: 9. From germline, CDR1 is MNHEY and CDR2 SVGAGI. DNA for the CDR3: TGTGCCAGCAGTTACACCGCCGGTAGCGGGGGGGTCTACAATGAGCAGTTCTTC. It is translated as CASSYTAGSGGVYNEQFF.

This clonotype was seen repeatedly, ten times or more. J is TRBJ1-5 and V is TRBV2; 8 bases fit TRBD1. The J segment lost 7 bases and the V segment lost 7 bases, leaving 3 bases of the junction unmatched. The CDR3 runs to 12 residues. In germline, CDR1 is SNHLY, CDR2 FYNNEI. DNA of the CDR3: TGTGCCAGCACCACAGGGGGACAGCCCCAGCATTTT. It is translated as CASTTGGQPQHF.

This clonotype appeared many times. The chain joins TRBV10-3 to TRBJ2-3; TRBD2 matches at 14 bases. There are 19 residues in the CDR3. Losses at the gene ends were 0 bases for V and 8 bases for J; bases not matched to a gene: 13. Germline lookup yields CDR1 ENHRY and CDR2 SYGVKD. The CDR3 is CAISESTGLAGAAAGTQYF. The CDR3 DNA reads TGTGCCATCAGTGAGTCGACGGGACTAGCGGGGGCCGCGGCCGGTACGCAGTATTTT.

This clonotype has at least ten counts. The chain employs TRBV4-1 and TRBJ1-3; no reliable D call. V was cut by 1 base and J by 0 bases, with 7 bases left in between. This CDR3 has 15 amino acids. CDR1 MGHRA and CDR2 YSYEKL come from the germline V gene. CDR3 sequence reads: CASSQATLSGNTIYF. CDR3 nucleotide sequence: TGCGCCAGCAGCCAAGCGACCCTCTCTGGAAACACCATATATTTT.

This clonotype was seen repeatedly, ten times or more. The V gene is TRBV7-2, the J gene TRBJ2-4, with 9 positions matching TRBD2. Germline V gene lookup returns CDR1 SGHTA and CDR2 FQGNSA. The CDR3 consists of 15 residues. V shed 0 bases, J shed 9 bases, and the junction held 6 bases outside the gene matches. The CDR3 loop reads CASSLARGGAGIQYF. The CDR3 nucleotides read TGTGCCAGCAGCTTAGCTCGCGGGGGGGCAGGCATTCAGTACTTC. Combining the CDR3 with reference TRBV7-2 and TRBJ2-4 gives the whole variable domain GAGVSQSPSNKVTEKGKDVELRCDPISGHTALYWYRQSLGQGLEFLIYFQGNSAPDKSGLPSDRFSAERTGGSVSTLTIQRTQQEDSAVYLCASSLARGGAGIQYFGAGTRLSVL.